The 8 T cell receptor beta chains below were found in one sample sequenced in a study of control samples from healthy donors and cancer patients (dated by TCRdb to 2020 to 2021). The method was the immunoSEQ multiplex PCR assay. TCRdb's version of the immuneACCESS table is confined to in-frame rearrangements and falls short of the full clone set. An unresolved V gene accounts for under half of the shortfall where checked; the remainder is of unknown origin. The sample contains 150,000 to 200,000 clones, around nine tenths of them found a single time. The biggest ten clones account for about 5.3% of the sample. The sequencing sample was made of blood. The receptors were sampled from a woman aged 25 to 39 in good health.

A single count supports this clone. The chain uses TRBV5-1 and TRBJ2-1; D is perhaps TRBD1 (6 bases). Germline values: CDR1 SGHRS, CDR2 YFSETQ. The CDR3 covers 15 residues. The germline V and J ends were trimmed by 0 bases and 8 bases, with 15 bases remaining between them. As DNA, the CDR3 is TGCGCCAGCAGCTTGGAACAGGGTGGTACATATGAGCAGTTCTTC. This translates into CASSLEQGGTYEQFF.

This clone came up once. The V call is TRBV7-9, the J call TRBJ1-3; D gene uncertain. V shed 1 base and J shed 0 bases, with 13 bases lying between them. The CDR3 has 17 amino acids. Germline CDR1 is SEHNR and CDR2 is FQNEAQ (reference sequence). The CDR3 coding sequence is TGTGCCAGCAGCTTAGTAAGGGCTACCAGCTCTGGAAACACCATATATTTT. It translates to CASSLVRATSSGNTIYF.

The J gene is TRBJ1-2, the V gene TRBV9; D gene uncertain. The V end lost 7 bases, the J end lost 2 bases, and 12 bases lay between the germline ends. Germline CDR1 is SGDLS and CDR2 is YYNGEE. The CDR3 is 13 residues long. As DNA, the CDR3 is TGTGCCAGCGGAGGCGGTTCGAACTATGGCTACACCTTC. It specifies CASGGGSNYGYTF.

On this clone itself: The sample carries other DNA sequences with the same CDR3. The V and J genes are TRBV5-1 and TRBJ2-3; D remains unclear. The V end was cut by 1 base, the J end by 1 base, with 4 bases between. Looked up from germline, CDR1 is SGHRS and CDR2 is YFSETQ. The CDR3 contains 13 residues. The CDR3 sequence is CASSLRGTDTQYF. In DNA form, the CDR3 reads TGCGCCAGCAGCTTGAGAGGCACAGATACGCAGTATTTT. The complete variable domain, with remaining parts taken from reference TRBV5-1 and TRBJ2-3, reads KAGVTQTPRYLIKTRGQQVTLSCSPISGHRSVSWYQQTPGQGLQFLFEYFSETQRNKGNFPGRFSGRQFSNSRSEMNVSTLELGDSALYLCASSLRGTDTQYFGPGTRLTVL.

V is TRBV18 and J is TRBJ1-1; tentative D call: TRBD1 (5 bases). V was shortened by 6 bases and J by 7 bases, with 12 bases between the two germline ends. The CDR3 sequence is 12 residues long. Germline-derived CDR1 and CDR2 are KGHSH and LQKENI. CDR3 DNA: TGTGCCAGCTCCTTCGACAGCCTTGAAGCTTTCTTT. Its translation is CASSFDSLEAFF.

The chain links TRBV19 to TRBJ1-2; 9 bases fit TRBD1. Trimming took 7 bases from V and 7 from J; bases not matched to a gene: 16. Germline V gene data show CDR1 as LNHDA and CDR2 as SQIVND (reference sequence). This CDR3 has 16 amino acids. The CDR3 sequence: CASTPVTGQGLSGYTF. CDR3 in DNA: TGTGCCAGTACCCCGGTGACGGGACAGGGTTTAAGTGGCTACACCTTC.

The chain links TRBV19 to TRBJ2-7, with D possibly TRBD1 on 6 matching bases. The DNA end favors TRBJ2-1, so the J call may be wrong. This CDR3 spans 15 amino acids. Germline-derived CDR1 and CDR2 are LNHDA and SQIVND (reference sequence). As DNA, the CDR3 is TGTGCCAGTAGTATAGTTAGGACAGTCTACAATGAGCAGTTCTTC. This translates into CASSIVRTVYNEQFF.

About this clone itself: Within the sample, other DNA sequences also encode this same CDR3. The CDR3 DNA reads TGTGCCAGCAGTGGCACCGGGACAGACTATGGCTACACCTTC. It codes for CASSGTGTDYGYTF. The rearrangement uses TRBV7-2 and TRBJ1-2; the match to TRBD1 covers 7 bases. The germline CDR1 and CDR2 sequences are SGHTA and FQGNSA. After removal of 6 bases from V and 3 bases from J, the junction contained 7 bases not matched to a gene. The CDR3 loop spans 14 amino acids.